This paragraph covers one T cell receptor beta chain sequence. Its cognate antigen has yet to be identified. Base qualities are missing; no much larger clone stands one base away. These data originate in a study of blood T cell repertoires in COVID-19 (dated by TCRdb to 2020 to 2021). Turning to the overall study: Samples from collaborators originated in the United States, Italy and Spain and spanned both the acute and convalescent phases of COVID-19. Deeply sampled blood TCRbeta repertoires from subjects exposed to, actively infected with, or recovered from COVID-19 were included in the dataset. The prospective study material was composed of cDNA or gDNA derived from T cells, B-cell-depleted T cells, or PBMCs. The samples were drawn from the first 160 participants of the ongoing ImmuneRACE study and from 1,254 subjects provided by 6 global collaborators. Where available, HLA class I and class II types were taken from metadata supplied by the sample provider and were not determined by assay-based typing. The repertoires were released in a freely available public database intended as a resource for research on the immune response to SARS-CoV-2. Sample metadata almost always included a de-identified subject ID, COVID-19 status, age in years and sex.

TCRbeta CDR3 regions were amplified from genomic DNA by means of the immunoSEQ Assay, a bias-controlled multiplex PCR. From the authors' description of their analysis: The number of nucleated cells in each sample was estimated from the amplification of reference gene primers within the assay. Sequence reads were collapsed and filtered to measure the absolute abundance of every unique TCRbeta CDR3 rearrangement. Productive Simpson clonality was computed per sample as the square root of Simpson's diversity index over productive rearrangements. TCRdb retrieved this table from immuneACCESS and kept in-frame rearrangements only. Not all clones are present; in checked studies, unresolved V genes account for under half, and no reason is known for the remainder. The V and J calls and clone size come from that table; D and trimming were worked out from the DNA. The sample includes just under 80,000 clones, with 75% to 85% observed a single time. The ten biggest clones cover under 5.5% of the sample.

Beyond this particular receptor, the publication reports: Clinical and demographic metadata were provided uncurated, with the amount varying by source and participant.

Collaborating institutions collected whole blood in K2EDTA tubes following their own protocols. For TCRbeta analysis, collaborator samples were shipped as frozen whole blood, as isolated PBMCs, or as DNA extracted from either sample type. The CDR3, cysteine through phenylalanine, is 15 amino acids long. The CDR3 DNA has 45 bases and is translated from base 1. The germline V gene gives CDR1 as LGHNA and CDR2 as YSLEER. The junction carries 15 bases between V and J, which are trimmed by 2 bases and 7 bases respectively. The receptor's source is a woman in her 70s with acute or convalescent COVID-19. Input material: peripheral blood. This chain joins TRBV4-3 to TRBJ1-5; TRBD1 might be the D gene, on 6 matching bases. The CDR3 amino acid sequence is: CASSQRGSDRQPQHF. In nucleotide form, the sequence is TGCGCCAGCAGCCAAAGGGGCAGCGACAGGCAGCCCCAGCATTTT.